This is a list of T cell receptor beta chains from one sample in a study of cytomegalovirus exposure and HLA in healthy donors. Sequenced by immunoSEQ multiplex PCR; TCRdb stores in-frame clones only, minus some. The sample has under 200,000 clones, about 90% seen once. The sample comprised PBMCs. Receptor source: a man aged 18 to 30 in good health and CMV-seropositive. Each CDR3 is given with its conserved first and last residue. A D gene is named only where the DNA matches it firmly.

d_gene: TRBD2
j_gene: TRBJ2-2
v_gene: TRBV4-1
CDR3aa: CASSQVGGSYTGELFF
CDR3nt: TGCGCCAGCAGCCAAGTGGGGGGGTCGTACACCGGGGAGCTGTTTTTT

d_gene: TRBD1
j_gene: TRBJ1-4
v_gene: TRBV28
CDR3aa: CASSEGQGSEKLFF
CDR3nt: TGTGCCAGCAGTGAGGGACAGGGGTCTGAAAAACTGTTTTTT

d_gene: TRBD1
j_gene: TRBJ2-7
v_gene: TRBV6-5
CDR3aa: CASIPIGGRSYEQYF
CDR3nt: TGTGCCAGCATCCCCATAGGGGGCAGGTCCTACGAGCAGTACTTC

d_gene: NA
j_gene: TRBJ2-7
v_gene: TRBV4-1
CDR3aa: CASSRLRTYEQYF
CDR3nt: TGCGCCAGCAGCCGTCTGAGAACCTACGAGCAGTACTTC

d_gene: NA
j_gene: TRBJ1-2
v_gene: TRBV14
CDR3aa: CASSQETGGVGNYGYTF
CDR3nt: TGTGCCAGCAGCCAAGAAACTGGGGGGGTGGGTAACTATGGCTACACCTTC

d_gene: TRBD2
j_gene: TRBJ2-7
v_gene: TRBV18
CDR3aa: CASSTGTSGYEQYF
CDR3nt: TGTGCCAGCTCAACCGGGACTAGCGGCTACGAGCAGTACTTC

d_gene: NA
j_gene: TRBJ1-1
v_gene: TRBV2
CDR3aa: CASSEQGMGTEAFF
CDR3nt: TGTGCCAGCAGTGAACAGGGGATGGGCACTGAAGCTTTCTTT

d_gene: NA
j_gene: TRBJ2-1
v_gene: TRBV15
CDR3aa: CATSRTLDSQNNEQFF
CDR3nt: TGTGCCACCAGCAGGACCTTGGACTCACAGAACAATGAGCAGTTCTTC

d_gene: TRBD1
j_gene: TRBJ2-3
v_gene: TRBV4-1
CDR3aa: CASSRQGTDTQYF
CDR3nt: TGCGCCAGCAGCCGACAGGGAACAGATACGCAGTATTTT

d_gene: TRBD1
j_gene: TRBJ2-2
v_gene: TRBV15
CDR3aa: CATSRGGQGRKIGELFF
CDR3nt: TGTGCCACCAGCAGAGGCGGACAGGGCCGTAAAATCGGGGAGCTGTTTTTT

d_gene: TRBD1
j_gene: TRBJ1-4
v_gene: TRBV2
CDR3aa: CASTGQGLEKLFF
CDR3nt: TGTGCCAGCACAGGACAGGGCCTTGAAAAACTGTTTTTT

d_gene: NA
j_gene: TRBJ2-3
v_gene: TRBV6-1
CDR3aa: CASSPIQGATDTQYF
CDR3nt: TGTGCCAGCAGTCCAATACAGGGCGCCACAGATACGCAGTATTTT

d_gene: NA
j_gene: TRBJ2-7
v_gene: TRBV7-9
CDR3aa: CASSFNRGSSYEQYF
CDR3nt: TGTGCCAGCAGCTTTAATAGGGGGAGCTCCTACGAGCAGTACTTC

d_gene: TRBD1
j_gene: TRBJ1-4
v_gene: TRBV28
CDR3aa: CASSLPGQGGEKLFF
CDR3nt: TGTGCCAGCAGTTTACCGGGACAGGGAGGTGAAAAACTGTTTTTT

d_gene: NA
j_gene: TRBJ2-2
v_gene: TRBV5-4
CDR3aa: CASSLDTYTGELFF
CDR3nt: TGTGCCAGCAGCTTGGACACGTACACCGGGGAGCTGTTTTTT

d_gene: NA
j_gene: TRBJ2-5
v_gene: TRBV27
CDR3aa: CAGGAARPTQHLQETQYF
CDR3nt: TGTGCCGGGGGGGCAGCTAGGCCAACCCAGCACCTACAAGAGACCCAGTACTTC

d_gene: NA
j_gene: TRBJ1-3
v_gene: TRBV7-9
CDR3aa: CASTYSGSGNTIYF
CDR3nt: TGTGCCAGCACCTATTCTGGTTCAGGAAACACCATATATTTT